These T cell receptor beta chains were read from a single sample in a study of early T cells in non-severe SARS-CoV-2 infection. One entry per CDR3 protein, called by TCRdb with MiXCR from the 5' RACE reads. The table shows about 33,000 distinct CDR3 sequences, with approximately 5.3% occurring only once. The sequencing sample was made of whole blood. The receptors were sampled from an adult who was a healthcare worker with PCR-confirmed SARS-CoV-2 infection or an uninfected control (not recorded which). The CDR3 runs from the conserved cysteine through the conserved F or W. D genes are given only for firm matches. Clone size, where shown, is once, few, many, or a class for clones that have expanded.

v_call	clone_size	cdr3_length	j_call	d_call	cdr3_aa	cdr3_nt
TRBV15	-	16	TRBJ1-2	-	CATSRDMTDSNYGYTF	TGTGCCACCAGCAGAGACATGACAGATTCTAACTATGGCTACACCTTC
TRBV10-3	many	15	TRBJ2-3	-	CAISESEQGTDTQYF	TGTGCCATCAGTGAGTCGGAGCAAGGCACAGATACGCAGTATTTT
TRBV7-3	medium-sized	14	TRBJ2-7	-	CASRKVGAVDEQYF	TGTGCCAGCCGAAAGGTAGGGGCGGTGGACGAGCAGTACTTC
TRBV5-5	many	15	TRBJ2-5	-	CASSPVGHPGETQYF	TGTGCCAGCAGCCCGGTAGGCCACCCAGGAGAGACCCAGTACTTC
TRBV6-1	-	13	TRBJ1-2	TRBD1	CASRRDSNYGYTF	TGTGCCAGCAGGAGGGACAGTAACTATGGCTACACCTTC
TRBV6-5	many	15	TRBJ1-2	TRBD1	CASSPYRGPNYGYTF	TGTGCCAGCAGTCCTTACAGGGGTCCCAACTATGGCTACACCTTC
TRBV9	many	14	TRBJ1-1	-	CASRRDTLNTEAFF	TGTGCCAGCAGAAGAGACACACTGAACACTGAAGCTTTCTTT
TRBV7-3	many	15	TRBJ1-1	-	CASSLGSMGGTEAFF	TGTGCCAGCAGCTTAGGTAGTATGGGGGGCACTGAAGCTTTCTTT
TRBV9	many	13	TRBJ1-2	-	CASSVGRPYGYTF	TGTGCCAGCAGCGTAGGGCGGCCCTATGGCTACACCTTC
TRBV6-6	many	20	TRBJ2-1	-	CASSFPSLTQGTYPQNEQFF	TGTGCCAGCAGTTTCCCATCATTGACCCAAGGGACATACCCCCAAAATGAGCAGTTCTTC
TRBV4-1	many	16	TRBJ2-1	TRBD1	CASSHGWTGPYNEQFF	TGCGCCAGCAGCCACGGATGGACAGGTCCGTACAATGAGCAGTTCTTC
TRBV18	many	15	TRBJ1-6	-	CASSPPAGDNSPLHF	TGTGCCAGCTCACCACCGGCAGGGGATAATTCACCCCTCCACTTT
TRBV28	many	16	TRBJ1-4	TRBD1	CASSSIRDRGNEKLFF	TGTGCCAGCAGTTCCATCCGGGACAGGGGTAATGAAAAACTGTTTTTT
TRBV12-3/TRBV12-4	many	16	TRBJ2-7	TRBD1	CASSPPAGTGVYEQYF	TGTGCCAGCAGTCCCCCGGCCGGGACAGGGGTTTACGAGCAGTACTTC
TRBV29-1	many	14	TRBJ1-2	TRBD1	CSVSRDSLLYGYTF	TGCAGCGTTAGCCGGGACAGCTTACTCTATGGCTACACCTTC
TRBV11-2	many	17	TRBJ2-4	-	CASSLVPLVSGKNIQYF	TGTGCCAGCAGCTTAGTCCCATTGGTTTCGGGGAAAAACATTCAGTACTTC
TRBV6-2/TRBV6-3	many	17	TRBJ2-7	TRBD2	CASRKPGTSLRGGEQYF	TGTGCCAGCAGAAAGCCCGGGACTAGCCTCCGGGGAGGCGAGCAGTACTTC
TRBV7-6	-	17	TRBJ2-5	TRBD1	CASSLGGGAGGLKTQYF	TGTGCCAGCAGCTTAGGCGGCGGGGCAGGGGGCTTGAAGACCCAGTACTTC
TRBV5-1	many	16	TRBJ2-3	TRBD1	CASSGTGTGRSDTQYF	TGCGCCAGCAGCGGAACCGGGACAGGGCGCTCAGATACGCAGTATTTT
TRBV19	many	14	TRBJ2-2	-	CASSPPGDTGELFF	TGTGCCAGTAGTCCACCGGGTGACACCGGGGAGCTGTTTTTT
TRBV20-1	many	14	TRBJ2-5	-	CSARSGDSQETQYF	TGCAGTGCTAGATCGGGGGACAGTCAAGAGACCCAGTACTTC
TRBV28	-	12	TRBJ2-3	-	CATSASTDTQYF	TGTGCCACTTCCGCTAGCACAGATACGCAGTATTTT
TRBV7-8	many	16	TRBJ1-1	-	CASSFFSGKGNTEAFF	TGTGCCAGCAGCTTTTTCTCTGGGAAGGGCAACACTGAAGCTTTCTTT
TRBV25-1	few	12	TRBJ2-7	-	CASKKGIYEQYF	TGTGCCAGCAAGAAGGGTATTTACGAGCAGTACTTC
TRBV6-1	-	16	TRBJ2-7	TRBD2	CASTRAGLAVSYEQYF	TGTGCCAGCACCAGAGCGGGACTAGCGGTCTCCTACGAGCAGTACTTC
TRBV4-1	many	14	TRBJ1-2	-	CASSQDGSFYGYTF	TGCGCCAGCAGCCAAGATGGCAGTTTCTATGGCTACACCTTC
TRBV7-9	many	15	TRBJ1-5	-	CASSLGGTSNQPQHF	TGTGCCAGCAGCTTAGGTGGTACTAGCAATCAGCCCCAGCATTTT
TRBV5-1	many	17	TRBJ2-3	TRBD2	CASSLTGTSGTPDTQYF	TGCGCCAGCAGCTTGACCGGGACTAGCGGGACCCCAGATACGCAGTATTTT
TRBV5-6	many	13	TRBJ1-5	-	CASSLAGNQPQHF	TGTGCCAGCAGCTTGGCGGGCAATCAGCCCCAGCATTTT
TRBV7-6	many	15	TRBJ2-5	-	CASSLGDVSQETQYF	TGTGCCAGCAGCTTAGGGGACGTCTCCCAAGAGACCCAGTACTTC
TRBV2	many	13	TRBJ2-2	-	CASRATKTGELFF	TGTGCCAGCAGGGCGACGAAAACCGGGGAGCTGTTTTTT
TRBV29-1	few	15	TRBJ2-1	TRBD2	CSVEWGSGGYNEQFF	TGCAGCGTTGAGTGGGGTAGCGGGGGTTACAATGAGCAGTTCTTC
TRBV5-4	few	15	TRBJ2-5	-	CASSLGVKQRETQYF	TGTGCCAGCAGCTTGGGTGTTAAGCAGAGGGAGACCCAGTACTTC
TRBV11-2	-	15	TRBJ1-6	TRBD1	CASSFGTGNNSPLHF	TGTGCCAGCAGCTTCGGGACAGGGAATAATTCACCCCTCCACTTT
TRBV11-2	many	15	TRBJ2-5	TRBD1	CASSLRQGVGETQYF	TGTGCCAGCAGCTTACGACAGGGGGTGGGAGAGACCCAGTACTTC
TRBV12-3/TRBV12-4	few	15	TRBJ2-7	-	CASSWGVQDSYEQYF	TGTGCCAGCAGCTGGGGGGTTCAGGACTCCTACGAGCAGTACTTC
TRBV20-1	-	14	TRBJ1-2	TRBD1	CSASTGQGPDGYTF	TGCAGTGCTAGTACGGGACAGGGGCCCGATGGCTACACCTTC
TRBV28	many	18	TRBJ2-3	TRBD2	CASSSLRTSGGAQNTQYF	TGTGCCAGCAGTTCCCTTAGGACTAGCGGGGGTGCACAGAATACGCAGTATTTT
TRBV4-3	many	16	TRBJ1-2	-	CASSQAYDGPNYGYTF	TGCGCCAGCAGCCAAGCTTATGACGGACCAAACTATGGCTACACCTTC
TRBV27	-	14	TRBJ2-3	TRBD2	CASSLAGGRDTQYF	TGTGCCAGCAGCCTAGCGGGGGGGCGGGATACGCAGTATTTT
TRBV20-1	many	10	TRBJ1-4	-	CSAQNEKLFF	TGCAGTGCCCAAAATGAAAAACTGTTTTTT
TRBV5-4	many	15	TRBJ2-1	-	CASSKPGTDYNEQFF	TGTGCCAGCAGCAAACCCGGGACGGACTACAATGAGCAGTTCTTC
TRBV6-5	-	14	TRBJ1-5	-	CASSYSSLSQPQHF	TGTGCCAGCAGTTACTCCAGCCTTTCCCAGCCCCAGCATTTT
TRBV29-1	-	16	TRBJ2-5	TRBD2	CSVEDLSGTSGGLQYF	TGCAGCGTTGAAGATCTTTCAGGGACTAGCGGGGGGCTACAGTACTTC
TRBV20-1	few	13	TRBJ2-5	-	CSAGRDWEETQYF	TGCAGTGCTGGCCGGGACTGGGAAGAGACCCAGTACTTC
TRBV6-5	many	13	TRBJ2-3	-	CASSYGVVGTQYF	TGTGCCAGCAGTTATGGGGTGGTAGGTACGCAGTATTTT
TRBV5-1	medium-sized	14	TRBJ2-7	TRBD1	CASSPGTGPTEQYF	TGCGCCAGCAGCCCCGGGACAGGACCCACCGAGCAGTACTTC
TRBV6-6	many	13	TRBJ1-2	-	CASTYRDLAGYTF	TGTGCCAGCACCTACAGGGACCTCGCTGGCTACACCTTC
TRBV28	many	15	TRBJ1-1	-	CASSFWGDPNTEAFF	TGTGCCAGCAGTTTTTGGGGGGACCCTAACACTGAAGCTTTCTTT
TRBV10-2	few	16	TRBJ2-1	-	CASTSQGAQERNEQFF	TGCGCCAGCACCTCACAGGGCGCGCAGGAAAGGAATGAGCAGTTCTTC
TRBV15	many	14	TRBJ1-1	-	CATSRRGMNTEAFF	TGTGCCACCAGCCGCAGGGGAATGAACACTGAAGCTTTCTTT
TRBV10-2	-	14	TRBJ2-7	-	CASSEDTDSYEQYF	TGCGCCAGCAGTGAGGACACGGACTCCTACGAGCAGTACTTC
TRBV28	many	14	TRBJ2-5	TRBD1	CASGRDRVQETQYF	TGTGCCAGCGGCCGGGACAGGGTACAAGAGACCCAGTACTTC
TRBV5-4	many	15	TRBJ2-3	-	CASSFGGEGTDTQYF	TGTGCCAGCAGCTTTGGCGGGGAGGGCACAGATACGCAGTATTTT
TRBV11-2	many	14	TRBJ1-3	-	CASSLDSSGNTIYF	TGTGCCAGCAGCTTAGACAGCTCTGGAAACACCATATATTTT
TRBV6-5	few	14	TRBJ1-4	-	CASSYGTTNEKLFF	TGTGCCAGCAGTTACGGAACAACTAATGAAAAACTGTTTTTT
TRBV3-1	many	12	TRBJ2-4	-	CASSRRDDIQYF	TGTGCCAGCAGCCGGAGGGATGACATTCAGTACTTC
TRBV5-1	-	16	TRBJ2-1	-	CASRSGGANNYNEQFF	TGCGCCAGCAGAAGTGGGGGGGCCAATAACTACAATGAGCAGTTCTTC